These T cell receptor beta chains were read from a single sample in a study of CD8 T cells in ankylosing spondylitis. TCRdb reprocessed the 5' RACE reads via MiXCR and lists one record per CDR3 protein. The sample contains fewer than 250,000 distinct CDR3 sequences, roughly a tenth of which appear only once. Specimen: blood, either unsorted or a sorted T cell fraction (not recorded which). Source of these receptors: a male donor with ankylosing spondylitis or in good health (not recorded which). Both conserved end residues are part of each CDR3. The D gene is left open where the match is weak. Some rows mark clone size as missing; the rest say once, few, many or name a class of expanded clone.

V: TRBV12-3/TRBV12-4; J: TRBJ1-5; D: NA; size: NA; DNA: TGTGCCAGCAGTTACGGACAGATGAATCACCCCCAGCATTTC; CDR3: CASSYGQMNHPQHF
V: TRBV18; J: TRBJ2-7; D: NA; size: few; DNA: TGTGCCAGCTCACCACCGGTCGGGAACCCAGCTACCTACGAGCAGTACTTC; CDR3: CASSPPVGNPATYEQYF
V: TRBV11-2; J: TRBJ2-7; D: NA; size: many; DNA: TGTGCCAGCAGCCCCACCCTTGGGACCAAGAGCTCCTACGAGCAGTACTTC; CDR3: CASSPTLGTKSSYEQYF
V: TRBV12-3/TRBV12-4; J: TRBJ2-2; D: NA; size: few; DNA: TGTGCCAGCAGTTCCCTAGCGTCCGGGGAGCTGTTTTTT; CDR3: CASSSLASGELFF
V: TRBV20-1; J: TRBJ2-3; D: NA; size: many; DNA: TGCAGTGCTAGTTTCGGTGACGCGCAGTATTTT; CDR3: CSASFGDAQYF
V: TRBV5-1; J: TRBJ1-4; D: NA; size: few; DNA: TGCGCCAGCAGCTTGGAAGGGGTGGGGGAAAAACTGTTTTTT; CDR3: CASSLEGVGEKLFF
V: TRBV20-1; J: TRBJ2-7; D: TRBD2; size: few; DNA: TGCAGTGCACTAGCGGCCAAATCCTACGAGCAGTACTTC; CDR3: CSALAAKSYEQYF
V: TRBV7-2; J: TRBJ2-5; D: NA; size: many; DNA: TGTGCCAGCAGCCCTTACCAAGCCGGACAGATACAAGAGACCCAGTACTTC; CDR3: CASSPYQAGQIQETQYF
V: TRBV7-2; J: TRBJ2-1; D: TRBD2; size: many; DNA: TGTGCCAGCACACCAACGGCTAGCGGGGACCATGAGCAGTTCTTC; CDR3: CASTPTASGDHEQFF
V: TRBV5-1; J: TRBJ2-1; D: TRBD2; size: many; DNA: TGCGCCAGCAGAGCATCTAGCGGGGGATTCAATGAGCAGTTCTTC; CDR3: CASRASSGGFNEQFF
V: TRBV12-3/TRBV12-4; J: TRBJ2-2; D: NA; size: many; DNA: TGTGCCAGCAGTACCGGGACTACCGGGGAGCTGTTTTTT; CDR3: CASSTGTTGELFF
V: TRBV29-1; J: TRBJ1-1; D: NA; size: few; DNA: TGCAGCGTTGATCGGCGTACCACTGAAGCTTTCTTT; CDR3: CSVDRRTTEAFF
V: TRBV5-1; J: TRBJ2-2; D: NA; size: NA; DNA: TGCGCCAGCGGTAACAGGGTTACCGGGGAGCTGTTTTTT; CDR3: CASGNRVTGELFF
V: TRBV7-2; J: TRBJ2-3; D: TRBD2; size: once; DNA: TGTGCCAGCAGCTTGGCTAGCGGGGTCACAGATACGCAGTATTTT; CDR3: CASSLASGVTDTQYF
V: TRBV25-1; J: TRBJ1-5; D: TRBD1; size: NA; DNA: TGTGCCAGCAGTGGGACAGGGGGCTATCAGCCCCAGCATTTT; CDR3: CASSGTGGYQPQHF
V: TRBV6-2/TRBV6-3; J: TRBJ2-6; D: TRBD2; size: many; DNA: TGTGCCAGCAGTCGCCCTAGCGGGGGGGGCTCTGGGGCCAACGTCCTGACTTTC; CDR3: CASSRPSGGGSGANVLTF
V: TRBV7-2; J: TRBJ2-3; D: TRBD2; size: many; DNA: TGTGCCAGCAGCTTGCTAGCGGTAGATACGCAGTATTTT; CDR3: CASSLLAVDTQYF
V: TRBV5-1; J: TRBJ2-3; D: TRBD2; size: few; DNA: TGCGCCAGCAGCTGGACTAGCGGGGGGGCCGATGCAGATACGCAGTATTTT; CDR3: CASSWTSGGADADTQYF
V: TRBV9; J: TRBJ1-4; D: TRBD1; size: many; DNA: TGTGCCAGCAGCAACTCAGGGGGCGATAATGAAAAACTGTTTTTT; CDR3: CASSNSGGDNEKLFF
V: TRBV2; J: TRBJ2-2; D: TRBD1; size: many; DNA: TGTGCCAGCAGTTACCCCCGGGACAGGGAGGCCGGGGAGCTGTTTTTT; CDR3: CASSYPRDREAGELFF
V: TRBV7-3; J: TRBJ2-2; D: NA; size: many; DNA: TGTGCCAGCAGCTTTCAGCCGAACACCGGGGAGCTGTTTTTT; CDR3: CASSFQPNTGELFF
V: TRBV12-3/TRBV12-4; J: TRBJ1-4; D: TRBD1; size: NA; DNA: TGTGCCAGCAGCCGAGGGGGCAGGGGAGATGAAAAACTGTTTTTT; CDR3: CASSRGGRGDEKLFF
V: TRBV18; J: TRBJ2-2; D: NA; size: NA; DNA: TGTGCCAGCTCACCTCAGTCCGGGGAGCTGTTTTTT; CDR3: CASSPQSGELFF
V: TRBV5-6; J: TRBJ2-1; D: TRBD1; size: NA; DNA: TGTGCCAGCAGCCCTAGACAGGGAGCCTACAATGAGCAGTTCTTC; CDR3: CASSPRQGAYNEQFF
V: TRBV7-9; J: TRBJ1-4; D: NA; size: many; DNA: TGTGCCAGCAGAGGGGGGTTCGAGGAAAAACTGTTTTTT; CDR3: CASRGGFEEKLFF
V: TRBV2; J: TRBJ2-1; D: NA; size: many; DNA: TGTGCCAGCAAGGTACAGTACAATGAGCAGTTCTTC; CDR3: CASKVQYNEQFF
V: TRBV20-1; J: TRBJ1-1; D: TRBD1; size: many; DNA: TGCAGTGCTGGACGAGAGGGGGCGCGAACTGAAGCTTTCTTT; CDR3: CSAGREGARTEAFF
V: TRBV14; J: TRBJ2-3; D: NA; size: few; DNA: TGTGCCAGCAGCCAAGATGTCGCAGCTAGCACAGATACGCAGTATTTT; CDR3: CASSQDVAASTDTQYF
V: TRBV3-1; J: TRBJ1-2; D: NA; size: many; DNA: TGTGCCAGCAGCCACGGAGATAGGGGAGGCTACACCTTC; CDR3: CASSHGDRGGYTF
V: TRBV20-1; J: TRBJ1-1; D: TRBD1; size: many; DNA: TGCAGTGCTAGGATCAGGGGGCTTTTAACTGAAGCTTTCTTT; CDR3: CSARIRGLLTEAFF
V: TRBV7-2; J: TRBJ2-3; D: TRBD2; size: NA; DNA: TGTGCCAGCAGCTTAGGTAGCGGGGGGCAGTATTTT; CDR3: CASSLGSGGQYF
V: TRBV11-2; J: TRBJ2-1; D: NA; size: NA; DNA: TGTGCCAGCAGCTTAGAGCGGTTAGCGACCCATGAGCAGTTCTTC; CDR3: CASSLERLATHEQFF
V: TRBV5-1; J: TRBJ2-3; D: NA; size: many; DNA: TGCGCCAGCACCGCACAGAGTCTCACAGATACGCAGTATTTT; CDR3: CASTAQSLTDTQYF
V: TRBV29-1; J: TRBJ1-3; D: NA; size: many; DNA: TGCAGCGTTGAGGGAAGCTCTGGAAACACCATATATTTT; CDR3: CSVEGSSGNTIYF
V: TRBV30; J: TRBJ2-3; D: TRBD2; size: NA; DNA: TGTGCCGGGACTAGCGGTTATGACACAGATACGCAGTATTTT; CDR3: CAGTSGYDTDTQYF
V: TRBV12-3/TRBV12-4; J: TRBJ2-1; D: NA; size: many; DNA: TGTGCCAGCACCTCCAGGGGGCGGGGGGATGAGCAGTTCTTC; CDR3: CASTSRGRGDEQFF
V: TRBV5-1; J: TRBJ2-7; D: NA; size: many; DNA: TGCGCCAGCAGGGTAGCAGGGGAGCACTACGAGCAGTACTTC; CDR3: CASRVAGEHYEQYF
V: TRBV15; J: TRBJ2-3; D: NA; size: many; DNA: TGTGCCACCAGCAGTCAGGGAACACCAGATACGCAGTATTTT; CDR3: CATSSQGTPDTQYF
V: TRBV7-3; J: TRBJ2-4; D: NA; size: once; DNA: TGTGCCAGCAGCCTGACCACAGGCCCAGGGTTGGGGAACATTCAGTACTTC; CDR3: CASSLTTGPGLGNIQYF
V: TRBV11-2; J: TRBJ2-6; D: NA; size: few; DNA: TGTGCCAGCAGCTTAGACAGGTCTCAGGGAACCTCTGGGGCCAACGTCCTGACTTTC; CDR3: CASSLDRSQGTSGANVLTF
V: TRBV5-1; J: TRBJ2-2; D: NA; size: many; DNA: TGCGCCAGCAGCCCGAGGGGCTCTGGGACCGGGGAGCTGTTTTTT; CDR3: CASSPRGSGTGELFF
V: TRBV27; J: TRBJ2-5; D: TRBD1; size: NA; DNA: TGTGCCAGCAGTCCAGTGACAGGGGGCGCACGAGAGACCCAGTACTTC; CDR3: CASSPVTGGARETQYF
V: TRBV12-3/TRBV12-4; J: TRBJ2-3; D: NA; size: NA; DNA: TGTGCCAGCAGGCCCGTGGGGGGGCGTACAGATACGCAGTATTTT; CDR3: CASRPVGGRTDTQYF
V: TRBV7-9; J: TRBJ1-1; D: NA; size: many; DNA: TGTGCCGAGCGAGGAGGGACTGAAGCTTTCTTT; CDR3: CAERGGTEAFF
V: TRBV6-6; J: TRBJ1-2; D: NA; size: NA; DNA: TGTGCCAGCAGAACAGAGGGCTGGGGTGGAGGCTACACCTTC; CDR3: CASRTEGWGGGYTF
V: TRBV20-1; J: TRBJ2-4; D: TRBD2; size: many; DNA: TGCAGTGCTAGCGGGGGGGGCAAAAACATTCAGTACTTC; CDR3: CSASGGGKNIQYF
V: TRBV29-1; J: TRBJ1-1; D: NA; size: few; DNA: TGCAGCGTTGACAGGTCGAACACTGAAGCTTTCTTT; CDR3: CSVDRSNTEAFF
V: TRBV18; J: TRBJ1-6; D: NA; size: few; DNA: TGTGCCAGCTCACCCTCCCAGGGAAATTCACCCCTCCACTTT; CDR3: CASSPSQGNSPLHF
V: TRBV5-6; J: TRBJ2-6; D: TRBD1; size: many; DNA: TGTGCCAGCGGCGACTTGGGACAGGGGGCTTCTGGGGCCAACGTCCTGACTTTC; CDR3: CASGDLGQGASGANVLTF
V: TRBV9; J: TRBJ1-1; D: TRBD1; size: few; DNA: TGTGCCAGCAGCGTAGGGGAGACAGGGCGAGGGAACACTGAAGCTTTCTTT; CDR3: CASSVGETGRGNTEAFF
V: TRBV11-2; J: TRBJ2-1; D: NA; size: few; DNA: TGTGCCAGCAGCTTAGGGGCGGTACAGCAGTTCTTC; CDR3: CASSLGAVQQFF
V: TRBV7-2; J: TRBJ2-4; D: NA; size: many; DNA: TGTGCCAGCAGCTTAGGACAGGTAGCCAAAAACATTCAGTACTTC; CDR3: CASSLGQVAKNIQYF
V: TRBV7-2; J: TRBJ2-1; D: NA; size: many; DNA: TGTGCCAGCAGCACCCCCAGGGAGCAGTTCTTC; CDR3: CASSTPREQFF
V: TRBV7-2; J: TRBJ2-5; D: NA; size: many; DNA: TGTGCCAGCAGGGTTAGCGAGGTTCGAGAGACCCAGTACTTC; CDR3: CASRVSEVRETQYF
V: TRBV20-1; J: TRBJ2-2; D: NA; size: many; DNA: TGCAGTGCTAGGGGCAGAGGAGGCGGGGAGCTGTTTTTT; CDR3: CSARGRGGGELFF
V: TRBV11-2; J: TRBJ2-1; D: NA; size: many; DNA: TGTGCCAGCACCCTGAGCTGGGGCGAGTCGTTCTTC; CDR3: CASTLSWGESFF